The clone carrying this T cell receptor (beta chain) has only a few counts. Its antigen remains unidentified. CDR3 length: 14 amino acids. CDR1 and CDR2 from the germline V gene are KGHDR and SFDVKD. Unmatched junction bases numbered 10, after V lost 2 bases and J lost 12 bases. This sample was included in a study of response to subunit inactivated influenza vaccine. TCRdb ran MiXCR on the RT-PCR reads and lists one entry per CDR3 protein. The sample lists hundreds of thousands of distinct CDR3 sequences; approximately 11% were seen once. Overall study findings and caveats: Authors suggested few new T cells are recruited by each seasonal influenza vaccination.

The sample in question was PBMCs from blood, obtained about 40 days after vaccination. The clonotype originates from a man aged 50-59 years who received an inactivated influenza vaccine. This chain uses TRBV24-1 with TRBJ1-2; TRBD1 matches at 8 bases. The CDR3 bases are TGTGCCACCAGTGATTCCGGACAGGGCACGGAGGACACCTTC. Residues: CATSDSGQGTEDTF.